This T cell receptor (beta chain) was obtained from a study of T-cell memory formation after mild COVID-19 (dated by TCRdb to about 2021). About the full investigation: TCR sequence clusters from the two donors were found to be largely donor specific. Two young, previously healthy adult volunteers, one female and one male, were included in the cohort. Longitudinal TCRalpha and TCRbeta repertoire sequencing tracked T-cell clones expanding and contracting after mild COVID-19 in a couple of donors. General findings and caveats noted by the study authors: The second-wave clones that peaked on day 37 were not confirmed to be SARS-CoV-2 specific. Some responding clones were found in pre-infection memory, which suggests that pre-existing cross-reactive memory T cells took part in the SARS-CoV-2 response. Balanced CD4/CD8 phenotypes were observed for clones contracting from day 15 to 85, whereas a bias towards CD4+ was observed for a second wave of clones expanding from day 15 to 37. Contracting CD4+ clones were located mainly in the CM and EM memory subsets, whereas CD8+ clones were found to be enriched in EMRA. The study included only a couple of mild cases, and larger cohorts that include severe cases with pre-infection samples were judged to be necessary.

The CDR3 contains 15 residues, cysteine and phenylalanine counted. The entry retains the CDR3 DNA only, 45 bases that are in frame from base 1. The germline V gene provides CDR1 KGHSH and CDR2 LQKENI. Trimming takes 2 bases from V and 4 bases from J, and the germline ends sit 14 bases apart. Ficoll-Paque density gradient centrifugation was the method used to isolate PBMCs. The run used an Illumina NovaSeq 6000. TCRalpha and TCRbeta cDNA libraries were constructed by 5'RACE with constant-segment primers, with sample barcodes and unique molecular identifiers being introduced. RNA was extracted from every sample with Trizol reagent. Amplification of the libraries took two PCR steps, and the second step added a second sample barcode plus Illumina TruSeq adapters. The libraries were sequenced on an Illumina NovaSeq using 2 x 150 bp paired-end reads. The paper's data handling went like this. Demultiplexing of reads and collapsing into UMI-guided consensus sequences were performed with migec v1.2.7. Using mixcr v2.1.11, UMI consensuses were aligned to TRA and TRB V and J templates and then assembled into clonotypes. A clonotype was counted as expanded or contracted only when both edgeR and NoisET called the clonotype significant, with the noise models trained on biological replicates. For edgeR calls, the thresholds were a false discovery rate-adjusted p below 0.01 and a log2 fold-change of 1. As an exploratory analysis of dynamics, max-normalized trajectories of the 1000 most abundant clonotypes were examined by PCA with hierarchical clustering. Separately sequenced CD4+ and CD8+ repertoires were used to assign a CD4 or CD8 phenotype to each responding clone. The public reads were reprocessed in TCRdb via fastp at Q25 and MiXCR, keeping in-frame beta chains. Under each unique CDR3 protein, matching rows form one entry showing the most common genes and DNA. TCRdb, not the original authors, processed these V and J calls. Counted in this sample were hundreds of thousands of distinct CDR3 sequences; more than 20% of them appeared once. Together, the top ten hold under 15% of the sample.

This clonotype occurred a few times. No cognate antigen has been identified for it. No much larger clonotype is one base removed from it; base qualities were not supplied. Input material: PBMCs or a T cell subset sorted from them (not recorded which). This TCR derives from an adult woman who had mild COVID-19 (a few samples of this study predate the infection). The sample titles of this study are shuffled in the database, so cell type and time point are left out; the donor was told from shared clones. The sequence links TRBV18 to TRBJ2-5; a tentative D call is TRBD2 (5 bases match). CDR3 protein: CASSPTWGEGETQYF. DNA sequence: TGTGCCAGCTCACCAACTTGGGGAGAGGGAGAGACCCAGTACTTC.